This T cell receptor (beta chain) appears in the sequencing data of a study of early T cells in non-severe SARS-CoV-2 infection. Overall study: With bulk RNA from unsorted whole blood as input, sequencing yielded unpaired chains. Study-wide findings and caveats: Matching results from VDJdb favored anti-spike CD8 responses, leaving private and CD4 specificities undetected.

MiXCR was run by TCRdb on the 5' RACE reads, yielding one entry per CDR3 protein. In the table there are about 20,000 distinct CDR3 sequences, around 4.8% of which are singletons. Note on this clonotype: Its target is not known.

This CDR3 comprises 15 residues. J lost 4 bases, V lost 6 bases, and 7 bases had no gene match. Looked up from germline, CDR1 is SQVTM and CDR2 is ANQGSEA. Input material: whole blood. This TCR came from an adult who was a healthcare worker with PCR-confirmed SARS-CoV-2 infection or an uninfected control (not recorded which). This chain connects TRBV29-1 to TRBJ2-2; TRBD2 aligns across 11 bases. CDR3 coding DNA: TGCAGCGTATTTACTAGCGGGAGCCCCACCGGGGAGCTGTTTTTT. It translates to CSVFTSGSPTGELFF.